A selection of T cell receptor beta chains follows, all from one sample in a study of blood T cell repertoires in COVID-19. Libraries were prepared by immunoSEQ multiplex PCR; TCRdb keeps only in-frame clonotypes and omits some of them. The sample holds 80,000 to 100,000 clones, over 70% seen once. The sequencing input was peripheral blood. Source of these receptors: a man aged 55 to 70 with acute or convalescent COVID-19. The conserved cysteine and the conserved F or W are not part of the CDR3 here. Clone size is stated in some rows and not others, as once, few, many or a class when expanded.

v_gene	abundance	CDR3aa
TRBV6-2/TRBV6-3	-	ASSPGLAWGTDTQY
TRBV29-1	-	SVEKLATYNEQF
TRBV4-1	-	ASRPSPDRVGSTDTQY
TRBV7-9	-	ASSLSRDRASTNEKLF
TRBV5-8	-	ASSLLLAGVYEQY
TRBV3-1/TRBV3-2	few	ASSQVGREWPYNSPLH
TRBV10-3	-	AISESGATETQY
TRBV4-3	-	ASSQDRVYGYT
TRBV28	-	ASSPVWGGVYEQY
TRBV7-2	many	ASSLLTASSTYEQY
TRBV15	-	ATSSGQGANEKLF
TRBV7-3	-	ASSQTGSRDTQY
TRBV18	-	ASSPLGQANTEAF
TRBV7-9	-	ASSYTGDYGYT
TRBV11-2	-	ASRPLAGGPYNEQF
TRBV5-1	few	ASKKAQPGQGSYEQY
TRBV10-2	-	ASSDSGGTAYEQY
TRBV24-1	once	ATSDQGDRERNIQY
TRBV24-1	once	ATSDPTGPSGANVLT
TRBV2	-	ASRGQSSYNSPLH
TRBV5-8	-	ASTQRDRDSNEQF
TRBV5-6	-	ASSLDRGRANEKLF
TRBV3-1/TRBV3-2	few	ASSRLDSGYT
TRBV20-1	-	SASSGRGTKNIQY
TRBV7-3	-	ASSSTGGGYNEQF
TRBV28	-	ASSLSGLSGANVLT
TRBV11-3	-	ASSLSGYGYT
TRBV12-3/TRBV12-4	-	ASSLVGAGRH
TRBV5-5	few	ASSLGALGALSTDTQY
TRBV10-2	-	AGGAGTGELF
TRBV10-3	-	AISELAGASYNEQF
TRBV11-2	-	ASSPRTSGGAGDTQY
TRBV4-3	-	ASSQGTGTSGSSSYNEQF
TRBV19	-	ASSQQGVFSGNTIY
TRBV5-4	-	ASSLGSLSGSYNEQF
TRBV6-2/TRBV6-3	few	ASSYNPRGAQH
TRBV7-9	-	ASSLSGVSGNTIY
TRBV28	-	ASSLVSVNYGYT
TRBV5-4	-	ASSLSAGGHSDTQY
TRBV6-2/TRBV6-3	-	ASSYPPDEQF
TRBV18	-	ASSATGDNEQF
TRBV11-2	-	ASSLPGTGRSGNTIY
TRBV3-1/TRBV3-2	few	ASSQEVTANSPLH
TRBV19	few	ASSTSRGVNQPQH
TRBV19	once	ASSSSGGEIGELF
TRBV4-1	-	ASSQDARGHTEAF
TRBV21-1	-	ASSKDSGSSYEQY
TRBV14	-	ASSQDRSRDTQY
TRBV27	-	ASSLSSGGPEAF
TRBV18	-	ASSPTETGGHYGYT
TRBV6-2/TRBV6-3	-	ASSSTNRGGNQPQH
TRBV2	-	ASSAATSVPGEQY
TRBV12-3/TRBV12-4	-	ASSLQGNTEAF
TRBV6-2/TRBV6-3	-	ASTPLAGGPRYEQY
TRBV28	once	ASSLVPGQGRRTEAF
TRBV9	-	ASSVGSGWYEQY
TRBV18	-	ASSPAGGIHGYT
TRBV5-1	-	ASSLIAGDVTGELF
TRBV28	-	ASSLPGGYYGYT
TRBV6-2/TRBV6-3	-	ASSLVDTQY